Listed here are 15 T cell receptor beta chains from one sample, sequenced in a study of T-cell reconstitution after alpha-beta-depleted transplantation in children. Unique molecular identifiers featured in how the TCRbeta library was prepared. TCRdb processed the PCR reads anew with MiXCR; each CDR3 protein has one entry. The sample carries hundreds of thousands of distinct CDR3 sequences, roughly a quarter recorded once. Sequencing was performed on PBMCs, mostly from graft donor cells, taken 360 days after TCRalphabeta/CD19-depleted stem cell transplant. Receptors originate from a female patient aged 2-10 years who had a stem cell transplant for congenital amegakaryocytic thrombocytopenia, so the T cells may come from the graft donor.

The table lists this clonotype with many counts. V is TRBV29-1 and J is TRBJ2-3, with 7 positions matching TRBD2. Trimming at V came to 2 bases and at J to 1 base, leaving 6 bases not matched to a gene. The CDR3 consists of 15 residues. CDR1 and CDR2 (germline): SQVTM, ANQGSEA. The CDR3 here is CSVEKAGVGTDTQYF. The CDR3, as DNA: TGCAGCGTTGAAAAGGCGGGAGTGGGCACAGATACGCAGTATTTT.

A few counts support this clonotype. V and J are TRBV5-1 and TRBJ2-2, with 9 bases aligning to TRBD1. Germline CDR1 reads SGHRS; CDR2 reads YFSETQ. The CDR3 is 15 residues long. With 1 base clipped from V and 7 bases from J, the junction kept 5 bases outside the gene matches. CDR3: CASSLTGGRYGELFF. In DNA form, the CDR3 reads TGCGCCAGCAGCTTGACAGGGGGCCGGTACGGGGAGCTGTTTTTT.

The V and J genes are TRBV15 and TRBJ2-1, with D perhaps assigned TRBD1 or TRBD2 (5 bases each). Germline loops: CDR1 LNHNV, CDR2 YYDKDF (reference sequence). This CDR3 spans 16 amino acids. V was clipped by 0 bases and J by 0 bases, with 9 bases between them. CDR3 sequence: CATSRDWGISYNEQFF. The CDR3 nucleotides read TGTGCCACCAGCAGAGATTGGGGGATCTCCTACAATGAGCAGTTCTTC.

The chain uses TRBV20-1 and TRBJ2-1; D gene ambiguous. From germline, CDR1 is DFQATT and CDR2 SNEGSKA (reference sequence). Trimming pared 6 bases from V and 6 bases from J, leaving 15 bases between. The CDR3 covers 13 residues. The DNA of the CDR3 is TGCAGTGCCGTACGAGAGGCTAGCAATGAGCAGTTCTTC. It is translated as CSAVREASNEQFF.

This clonotype was seen a handful of times. The chain has TRBV4-1 and TRBJ1-3, with D hard to call. Trimming shortened V by 5 bases and J by 3 bases, and 11 bases separated the two germline ends. Germline V gives CDR1 MGHRA, CDR2 YSYEKL. The CDR3 sequence is 14 residues long. CDR3 sequence (DNA): TGCGCCAGCAGCGTGGCCCTGGGTGGAAACACCATATATTTT. It is translated as CASSVALGGNTIYF.

A few counts support this clonotype. The chain recombines TRBV10-3 with TRBJ1-3; D not resolved. The CDR3 runs 14 residues. With 5 bases removed from V and 3 bases from J, the gap between germline ends came to 11 bases. The germline CDR1 and CDR2 sequences are ENHRY and SYGVKD. DNA of the CDR3: TGTGCCATCAGTCAACCGGTGGTTGGAAACACCATATATTTT. Its translation is CAISQPVVGNTIYF.

This clonotype was found a few times. The chain has TRBV5-1 and TRBJ2-3; 15 bases match TRBD2. Looked up from germline, CDR1 is SGHRS and CDR2 is YFSETQ. V lost 3 bases, J lost 3 bases, and 8 bases stayed unmatched. The length of the CDR3 is 18 residues. CDR3 nucleotide sequence: TGCGCCAGCAGCTCAGGACTAGCGGGGGGGCCTGTGACAGATACGCAGTATTTT. Its protein product is CASSSGLAGGPVTDTQYF.

There are a few counts of this clonotype. V usage is TRBV28 and J usage is TRBJ2-3, with D unresolved. Germline values: CDR1 MDHEN, CDR2 SYDVKM. There are 16 residues in the CDR3. V was cut by 6 bases and J by 0 bases, with 16 bases left in between. The CDR3 sequence is CASRPGAATSTDTQYF. The CDR3 nucleotides are TGTGCCAGCAGACCCGGTGCGGCCACAAGCACAGATACGCAGTATTTT.

The chain combines TRBV4-2 with TRBJ1-2; no definite D call. This CDR3 region has 15 residues. The V gene lost 1 base and the J gene lost 2 bases, with 11 bases spanning the gap. The V gene's germline CDR1 is LGHNA and CDR2 YNFKEQ. CDR3: CASSQVRMGNYGYTF. Written as DNA, the CDR3 is TGTGCCAGCAGCCAAGTTCGGATGGGAAACTATGGCTACACCTTC.

This clonotype was seen a handful of times. The genes are TRBV20-1 and TRBJ2-3, with 8 bases aligning to TRBD1. J was trimmed by 3 bases and V by 3 bases; bases with no gene match: 5. This CDR3 is 14 amino acids long. Germline-derived CDR1 and CDR2 are DFQATT and SNEGSKA (reference sequence). The DNA for the CDR3 is TGCAGTGCTAGGAGGACAGGGAGGACAGATACGCAGTATTTT. Its protein product is CSARRTGRTDTQYF.

This chain uses TRBV18 with TRBJ2-3; 9 bases align to TRBD2. The CDR3 consists of 16 residues. Germline V gene data show CDR1 as KGHSH and CDR2 as LQKENI. Trimming took 5 bases from V and 1 from J; bases not matched to a gene: 7. CDR3 DNA sequence: TGTGCCAGCTCAAGGGATAGCGGGGGCCGCACAGATACGCAGTATTTT. Its protein product is CASSRDSGGRTDTQYF.

The V call is TRBV15, the J call TRBJ2-1; D perhaps matches TRBD2 (6 bases). V was trimmed by 3 bases and J by 4 bases, leaving 25 bases between them. The CDR3 is 19 residues long. Per the germline V gene, CDR1 is LNHNV and CDR2 is YYDKDF (reference sequence). CDR3 in amino acids: CATSSVGRTSPPGYNEQFF. Written as DNA, the CDR3 is TGTGCCACCAGCAGTGTAGGTCGAACTAGCCCCCCGGGATACAATGAGCAGTTCTTC.

The sample holds a few counts of this clonotype. CDR3 sequence reads: CASSDIGGVGQPQHF. Here the CDR3 DNA reads TGTGCCAGCAGTGATATTGGGGGGGTCGGGCAGCCCCAGCATTTT. This chain connects TRBV6-1 to TRBJ1-5; maybe TRBD1 (5 bases). V was pared by 3 bases and J by 7 bases, with 16 bases between. The CDR3 has 15 amino acids. Germline V gives CDR1 MNHNS, CDR2 SASEGT.

The chain recombines TRBV4-2 with TRBJ1-6; weak D call: TRBD1 (5 bases). CDR1 LGHNA and CDR2 YNFKEQ come from the germline V gene. Trimming took off 6 bases at V and 1 base at J, with 16 bases between the two ends. The CDR3 is 17 residues long. CDR3 nucleotide sequence: TGTGCCAGCAGGCAGTCCGTCGGGGGTTCCTATAATTCACCCCTCCACTTT. Amino acid sequence: CASRQSVGGSYNSPLHF.

This clonotype has only a few counts. The chain employs TRBV12-3 or TRBV12-4 and TRBJ2-5; D gene unclear. The length of the CDR3 is 15 residues. Trimming stripped 3 bases from V and 1 base from J, with 12 bases between. The DNA of the CDR3 is TGTGCCAGCAGTTTTGTTTCCGGGTTCCAAGAGACCCAGTACTTC. Translation: CASSFVSGFQETQYF.